Listed here are 18 T cell receptor beta chains from one sample, sequenced in a study of T cell repertoires in cytomegalovirus infection. These TCRs are of unknown antigen specificity. MiXCR was run by TCRdb on the reads, yielding one entry per CDR3 protein. The sample holds roughly 200,000 distinct CDR3 sequences, approximately 38% seen once. Specimen: CD8+ T cells from cultured PBMCs, collected from culture after CMV antigen stimulation. Receptors were obtained from a human donor in good health (CMV status not recorded). Some clones in this sample may be carry-over from other donors' samples.

This clonotype appeared a single time. V and J are TRBV27 and TRBJ1-5; D is unresolved. The ends were cut back, 6 bases at V and 7 bases at J, with 16 bases in the middle. The CDR3 is 14 residues long. Germline V gene lookup returns CDR1 MNHEY and CDR2 SMNVEV (reference sequence). CDR3 residues: CASSAAGAGQPQHF. CDR3 DNA sequence: TGTGCCAGCAGCGCGGCCGGCGCGGGGCAGCCCCAGCATTTT.

The chain couples TRBV5-6 to TRBJ2-7, with TRBD1 matching 8 bases. V was clipped by 7 bases and J by 7 bases; unmatched bases: 7. The CDR3 spans 12 residues. Germline V gene lookup returns CDR1 SGHDT and CDR2 YYEEEE. CDR3 region: CASAQGAGEQYF. The CDR3 coding sequence is TGTGCCAGCGCGCAGGGGGCTGGTGAGCAGTACTTC.

The chain is built from TRBV19 and TRBJ1-5; D remains unclear. With 6 bases removed from V and 4 bases from J, the gap between germline ends came to 13 bases. The germline V gene has CDR1 LNHDA and CDR2 SQIVND (reference sequence). The CDR3 consists of 14 residues. Here the CDR3 reads CASRETDRNQPQHF. The CDR3 coding sequence is TGTGCCAGTAGGGAAACCGACCGAAATCAGCCCCAGCATTTT.

This clonotype showed up just a few times. This rearrangement joins TRBV20-1 to TRBJ2-7; no definite D call. The CDR3 is made up of 13 amino acids. Between the trimmed V and J ends, which lost 0 bases and 6 bases, there was a span of 12 bases. Germline CDR1 DFQATT, CDR2 SNEGSKA (reference sequence). The CDR3 DNA follows: TGCAGTGCTAGAGAACGGAATAGAGGCGAGCAGTACTTC. Protein sequence: CSARERNRGEQYF.

The rearrangement joins TRBV11-2 to TRBJ1-1, with D unresolved. The germline CDR1 and CDR2 sequences are SGHAT and FQNNGV. There are 15 residues in the CDR3. V shed 8 bases and J shed 3 bases, with 19 bases lying between them. The CDR3 loop is CASAYPWPEDTEAFF. DNA of the CDR3: TGTGCCAGCGCCTATCCCTGGCCGGAGGACACTGAAGCTTTCTTT.

This sequence joins TRBV19 and TRBJ2-7, with TRBD1 as a possible D gene (5 bases). V was shortened by 9 bases and J by 3 bases, with 15 bases between the two germline ends. The CDR3 is 13 amino acids. Germline lookup yields CDR1 LNHDA and CDR2 SQIVND (reference sequence). The CDR3 nucleotides are TGTGCCAGCTCCAGTCCAGGGAACTACGAGCAGTACTTC. It is translated as CASSSPGNYEQYF.

V usage is TRBV10-3 and J usage is TRBJ1-5; D is undetermined. CDR3 size: 15 residues. Between the trimmed V and J ends, which lost 3 bases and 5 bases, there was a span of 14 bases. Germline V lookup: CDR1 ENHRY, CDR2 SYGVKD. Here the CDR3 DNA reads TGTGCCATCAGTGAATCAGGAGCCTCAGATCAGCCCCAGCATTTT. It is translated as CAISESGASDQPQHF.

The chain employs TRBV12-3 or TRBV12-4 and TRBJ2-7; D is unresolved. Trimming shortened V by 0 bases and J by 3 bases, and 15 bases separated the two germline ends. The CDR3 covers 16 residues. CDR3 in DNA: TGTGCCAGCAGTTTAGCGCAAATCCACAGTCTCTACGAGCAGTACTTC. Translation: CASSLAQIHSLYEQYF.

Only a few counts were recorded for this clonotype. The chain carries TRBV30 and TRBJ2-1; TRBD2 matches at 12 bases. The germline V gene has CDR1 GTSNPN and CDR2 SVGIG (reference sequence). The CDR3 is 14 residues long. With 3 bases clipped from V and 10 bases from J, the junction kept 7 bases outside the gene matches. The chain's CDR3 is CAWRETSGSPEQFF. CDR3 bases: TGTGCCTGGAGAGAGACTAGCGGGAGTCCGGAGCAGTTCTTC.

This clonotype appeared a few times. The chain uses TRBV6-1 and TRBJ2-3; perhaps TRBD2 as D (5 bases). This CDR3 contains 13 residues. V was shortened by 4 bases and J by 5 bases, with 10 bases between the two germline ends. Germline V gives CDR1 MNHNS, CDR2 SASEGT. CDR3 region: CASSVRAGDTQYF. CDR3 bases: TGTGCCAGCAGTGTAAGGGCGGGAGATACGCAGTATTTT.

This clonotype has only a few counts. The V gene is TRBV2, the J gene TRBJ2-7; TRBD1 agrees at 9 bases. CDR3 size: 15 residues. From germline, CDR1 is SNHLY and CDR2 FYNNEI. Trimming at V came to 6 bases and at J to 0 bases, leaving 6 bases not matched to a gene. CDR3 DNA sequence: TGTGCCAGCAGCGAGGGACAGGGACCCTCCTACGAGCAGTACTTC. The encoded protein is CASSEGQGPSYEQYF.

The chain joins TRBV27 to TRBJ1-1; D uncertain. Trimming shortened V by 5 bases and J by 0 bases, and 7 bases separated the two germline ends. Germline values: CDR1 MNHEY, CDR2 SMNVEV (reference sequence). This CDR3 is 13 amino acids long. For the CDR3, the DNA is TGTGCCAGCAGTCCCTCAGTGAACACTGAAGCTTTCTTT. Translated: CASSPSVNTEAFF.

This clonotype occurred many times. V and J are TRBV18 and TRBJ2-1; 9 bases match TRBD2. The CDR3 runs 16 residues. Germline V lookup: CDR1 KGHSH, CDR2 LQKENI. Losses at the gene ends were 3 bases for V and 0 bases for J; bases not matched to a gene: 3. The CDR3 coding sequence is TGTGCCAGCTCACCCGGACTAGCGCCCTCCTACAATGAGCAGTTCTTC. Its protein is CASSPGLAPSYNEQFF.

This clonotype was observed a handful of times. The chain couples TRBV7-8 to TRBJ2-2; D remains unclear. The germline CDR1 and CDR2 sequences are SGHVS and FQNEAQ. With 8 bases removed from V and 5 bases from J, the gap between germline ends came to 6 bases. The CDR3 spans 11 residues. The DNA of the CDR3 is TGTGCCAGCCAAGGAACCGGGGAGCTGTTTTTT. Its protein is CASQGTGELFF.

DNA for the CDR3: TGTGCCAGCAGTGCGCGTCACAATGAGCAGTTCTTC. This codes for CASSARHNEQFF. This chain uses TRBV2 with TRBJ2-1; D gene unclear. The CDR3 loop spans 12 amino acids. V was shortened by 4 bases and J by 5 bases, with 6 bases between the two germline ends. The germline CDR1 and CDR2 sequences are SNHLY and FYNNEI.

This clonotype showed up just a few times. The gene calls are TRBV7-9 and TRBJ2-2, with D uncertain. This CDR3 comprises 15 residues. Trimming took 0 bases from V and 4 from J, leaving 9 bases between them. The germline gives CDR1 SEHNR, CDR2 FQNEAQ (reference sequence). The CDR3 bases are TGTGCCAGCAGCTTAGCGTACCCACGCACCGGGGAGCTGTTTTTT. It specifies CASSLAYPRTGELFF.

CDR3 region: CASSLATGSMNTIYF. The CDR3 nucleotides read TGTGCCAGCAGCTTGGCCACAGGGTCTATGAACACCATATATTTT. V and J are TRBV5-5 and TRBJ1-3; perhaps TRBD1 as D (6 bases). The V end was cut by 0 bases, the J end by 7 bases, with 14 bases between. This CDR3 contains 15 residues. Germline lookup yields CDR1 SGHKS and CDR2 YYEKEE (reference sequence).

This clonotype has ten or more counts. The rearrangement joins TRBV5-1 to TRBJ2-2, with D possibly TRBD1 on 6 matching bases. The V and J ends lost 3 bases and 0 bases respectively, with 9 bases between them. The V gene's germline CDR1 is SGHRS and CDR2 YFSETQ. CDR3 length: 15 amino acids. The CDR3 bases are TGCGCCAGCAGCTGGACAGCCTCGAACACCGGGGAGCTGTTTTTT. Translating it yields CASSWTASNTGELFF.